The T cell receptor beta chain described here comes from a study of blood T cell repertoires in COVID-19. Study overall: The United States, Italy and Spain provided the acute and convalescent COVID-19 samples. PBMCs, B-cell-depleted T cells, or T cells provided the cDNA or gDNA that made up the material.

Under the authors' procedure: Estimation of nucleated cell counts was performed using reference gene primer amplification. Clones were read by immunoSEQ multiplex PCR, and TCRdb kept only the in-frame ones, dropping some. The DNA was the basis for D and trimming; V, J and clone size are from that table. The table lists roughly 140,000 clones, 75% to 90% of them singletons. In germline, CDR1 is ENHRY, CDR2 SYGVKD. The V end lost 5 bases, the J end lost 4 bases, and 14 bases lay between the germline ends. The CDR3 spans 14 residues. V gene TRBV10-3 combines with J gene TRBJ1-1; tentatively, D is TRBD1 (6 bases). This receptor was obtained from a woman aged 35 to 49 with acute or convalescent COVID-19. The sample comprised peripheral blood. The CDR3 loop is CAISTGIYGTEAFF. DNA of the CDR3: TGTGCCATCAGTACAGGGATTTACGGCACTGAAGCTTTCTTT.